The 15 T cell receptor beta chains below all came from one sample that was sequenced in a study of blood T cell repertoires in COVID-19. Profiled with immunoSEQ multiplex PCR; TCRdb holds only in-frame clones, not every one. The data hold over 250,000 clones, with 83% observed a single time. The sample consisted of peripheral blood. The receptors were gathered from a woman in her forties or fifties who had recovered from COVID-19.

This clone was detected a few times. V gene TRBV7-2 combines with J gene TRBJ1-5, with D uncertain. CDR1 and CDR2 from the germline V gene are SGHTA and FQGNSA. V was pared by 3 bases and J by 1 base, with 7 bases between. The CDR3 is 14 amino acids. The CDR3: CASSFVGSNQPQHF. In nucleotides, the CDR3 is TGTGCCAGCAGCTTTGTCGGGAGCAATCAGCCCCAGCATTTT.

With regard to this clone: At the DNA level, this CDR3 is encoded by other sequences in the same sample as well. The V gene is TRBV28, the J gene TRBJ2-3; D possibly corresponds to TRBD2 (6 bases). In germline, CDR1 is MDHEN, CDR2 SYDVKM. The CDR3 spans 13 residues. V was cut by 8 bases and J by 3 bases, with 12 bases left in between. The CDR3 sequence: CASRRDGTDTQYF. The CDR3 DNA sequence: TGTGCCAGCCGGCGGGATGGGACAGATACGCAGTATTTT.

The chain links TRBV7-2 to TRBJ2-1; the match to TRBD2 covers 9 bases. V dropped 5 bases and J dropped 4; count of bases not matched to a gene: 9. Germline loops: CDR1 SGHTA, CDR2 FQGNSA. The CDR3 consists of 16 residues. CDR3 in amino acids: CASSPGGAGGYNEQFF. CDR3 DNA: TGTGCCAGCAGCCCCGGGGGAGCGGGAGGATACAATGAGCAGTTCTTC. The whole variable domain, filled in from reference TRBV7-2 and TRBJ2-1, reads GAGVSQSPSNKVTEKGKDVELRCDPISGHTALYWYRQSLGQGLEFLIYFQGNSAPDKSGLPSDRFSAERTGGSVSTLTIQRTQQEDSAVYLCASSPGGAGGYNEQFFGPGTRLTVL.

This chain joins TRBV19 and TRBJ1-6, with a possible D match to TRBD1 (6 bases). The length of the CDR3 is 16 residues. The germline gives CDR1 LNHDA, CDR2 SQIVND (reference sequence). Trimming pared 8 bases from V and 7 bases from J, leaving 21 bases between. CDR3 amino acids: CASGPLSTGRNSPLHF. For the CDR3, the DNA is TGTGCCAGTGGGCCTCTTTCGACAGGACGAAATTCACCCCTCCACTTT.

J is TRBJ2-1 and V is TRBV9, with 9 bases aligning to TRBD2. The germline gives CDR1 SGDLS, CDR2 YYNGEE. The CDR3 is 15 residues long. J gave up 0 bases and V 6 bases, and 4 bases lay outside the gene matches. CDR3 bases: TGTGCCAGCACGAGCGGGGGGAGCTCCTACAATGAGCAGTTCTTC. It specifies CASTSGGSSYNEQFF.

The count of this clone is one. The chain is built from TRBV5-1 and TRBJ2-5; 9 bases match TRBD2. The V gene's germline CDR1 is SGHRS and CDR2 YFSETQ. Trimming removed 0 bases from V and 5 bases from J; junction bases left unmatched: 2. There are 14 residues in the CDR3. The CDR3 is CASSLVGLAETQYF. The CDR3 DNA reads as TGCGCCAGCAGCTTGGTGGGACTAGCTGAGACCCAGTACTTC.

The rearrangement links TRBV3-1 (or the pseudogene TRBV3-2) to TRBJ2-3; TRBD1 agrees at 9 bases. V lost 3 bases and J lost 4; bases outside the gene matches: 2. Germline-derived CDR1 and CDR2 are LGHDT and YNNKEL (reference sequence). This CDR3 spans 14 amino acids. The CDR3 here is CASSQGQGADTQYF. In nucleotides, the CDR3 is TGTGCCAGCAGCCAGGGACAGGGTGCAGATACGCAGTATTTT.

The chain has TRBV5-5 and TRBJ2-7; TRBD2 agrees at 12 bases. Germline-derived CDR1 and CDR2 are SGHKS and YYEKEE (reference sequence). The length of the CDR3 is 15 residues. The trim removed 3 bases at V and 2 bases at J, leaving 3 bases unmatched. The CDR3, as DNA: TGTGCCAGCAGCTCGACTAGCGGGAGAGCCTACGAGCAGTACTTC. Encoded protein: CASSSTSGRAYEQYF.

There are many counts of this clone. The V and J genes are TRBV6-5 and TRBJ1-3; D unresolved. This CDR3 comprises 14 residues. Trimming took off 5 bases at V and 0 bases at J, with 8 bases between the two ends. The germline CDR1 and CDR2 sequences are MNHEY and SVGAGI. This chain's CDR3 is CASSPYSSGNTIYF. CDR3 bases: TGTGCCAGCAGTCCCTACAGCTCTGGAAACACCATATATTTT.

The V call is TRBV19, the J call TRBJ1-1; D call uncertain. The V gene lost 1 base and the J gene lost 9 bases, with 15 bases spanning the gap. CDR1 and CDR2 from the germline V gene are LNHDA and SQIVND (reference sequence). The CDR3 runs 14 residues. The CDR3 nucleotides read TGTGCCAGTAGTATAGGAGGAACATACCCTAAAGCTTTCTTT. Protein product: CASSIGGTYPKAFF.

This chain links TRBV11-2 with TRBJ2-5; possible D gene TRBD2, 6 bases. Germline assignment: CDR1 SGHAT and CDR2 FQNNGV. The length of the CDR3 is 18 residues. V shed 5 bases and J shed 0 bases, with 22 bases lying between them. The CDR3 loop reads CASSPENGGTQYQETQYF. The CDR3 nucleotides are TGTGCCAGCAGCCCCGAGAACGGGGGTACACAGTACCAAGAGACCCAGTACTTC.

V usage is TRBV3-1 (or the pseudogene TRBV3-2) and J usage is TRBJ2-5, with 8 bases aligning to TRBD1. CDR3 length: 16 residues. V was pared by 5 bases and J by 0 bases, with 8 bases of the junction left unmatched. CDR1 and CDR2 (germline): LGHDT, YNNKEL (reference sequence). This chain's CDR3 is CASSIKEGQDQETQYF. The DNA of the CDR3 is TGTGCCAGCAGCATAAAGGAGGGACAGGACCAAGAGACCCAGTACTTC.

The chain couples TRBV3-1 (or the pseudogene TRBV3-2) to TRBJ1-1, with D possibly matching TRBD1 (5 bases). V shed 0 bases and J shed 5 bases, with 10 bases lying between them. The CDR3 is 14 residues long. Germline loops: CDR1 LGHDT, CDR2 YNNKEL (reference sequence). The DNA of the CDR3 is TGTGCCAGCAGCCAAGATCGGCAGGGTACTGAAGCTTTCTTT. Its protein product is CASSQDRQGTEAFF.

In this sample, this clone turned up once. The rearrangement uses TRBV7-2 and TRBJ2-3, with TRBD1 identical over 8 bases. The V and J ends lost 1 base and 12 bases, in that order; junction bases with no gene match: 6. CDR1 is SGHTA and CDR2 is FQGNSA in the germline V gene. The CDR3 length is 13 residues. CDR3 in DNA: TGTGCCAGCAGCTTAGAGGACAGGGCGACACAGTATTTT. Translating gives CASSLEDRATQYF.

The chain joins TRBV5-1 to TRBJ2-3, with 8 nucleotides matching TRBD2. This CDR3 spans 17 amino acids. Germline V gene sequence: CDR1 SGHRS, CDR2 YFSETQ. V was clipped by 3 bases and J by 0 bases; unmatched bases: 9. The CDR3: CASSSLLADISTDTQYF. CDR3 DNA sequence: TGCGCCAGCAGCTCTTTACTAGCGGACATTAGCACAGATACGCAGTATTTT.